These 22 T cell receptor beta chains were sequenced from one sample in a study of T-cell memory formation after mild COVID-19. TCRdb analysed the 5' RACE reads with MiXCR anew, one entry per CDR3 protein. The sample has around 510,000 distinct CDR3 sequences; roughly 20% are singletons. The sequenced sample consisted of PBMCs or a T cell subset sorted from them (not recorded which). The receptor set was obtained from an adult woman who had mild COVID-19 (a few samples of this study predate the infection). Cell type and time point are not known.

The V and J genes are TRBV4-1 and TRBJ2-7; 10 nucleotides match TRBD1. The V gene end was trimmed by 4 bases and the J gene end by 0 bases; junction bases not matched to a gene: 3. The germline CDR1 and CDR2 sequences are MGHRA and YSYEKL. The CDR3 covers 15 residues. This chain's CDR3 is CASSRGQGPSYEQYF. The DNA for the CDR3 is TGCGCCAGCAGCCGGGGACAGGGGCCCTCCTACGAGCAGTACTTC.

The chain joins TRBV14 to TRBJ2-7, with 7 bases lining up with TRBD1. Trimming at V came to 0 bases and at J to 5 bases, leaving 10 bases not matched to a gene. Germline V gives CDR1 SGHDN, CDR2 FVKESK. The CDR3 extends over 16 amino acids. The CDR3: CASSQEPTDRADEQYF. DNA for the CDR3: TGTGCCAGCAGCCAAGAACCCACTGACAGGGCCGACGAGCAGTACTTC. Based on the CDR3 plus reference TRBV14 and TRBJ2-7, the full variable domain is EAGVTQFPSHSVIEKGQTVTLRCDPISGHDNLYWYRRVMGKEIKFLLHFVKESKQDESGMPNNRFLAERTGGTYSTLKVQPAELEDSGVYFCASSQEPTDRADEQYFGPGTRLTVT.

This rearrangement joins TRBV6-1 to TRBJ1-2, with D perhaps matching TRBD1 (5 bases). Trimming took off 0 bases at V and 9 bases at J, with 14 bases between the two ends. Germline V gene lookup returns CDR1 MNHNS and CDR2 SASEGT. This CDR3 spans 14 amino acids. The CDR3 reads CASSEAGDRASYTF. Here the CDR3 DNA reads TGTGCCAGCAGTGAAGCTGGGGACCGGGCAAGCTACACCTTC.

This clonotype was detected a few times. V gene TRBV19 combines with J gene TRBJ2-1; possibly TRBD1 or TRBD2 for D (6 bases each). CDR3 length: 13 amino acids. Trimming removed 3 bases from V and 7 bases from J, with 10 bases in between. Per the germline V gene, CDR1 is LNHDA and CDR2 is SQIVND (reference sequence). The CDR3 DNA follows: TGTGCCAGTAGTATGACGGGGGCTAATGAGCAGTTCTTC. This codes for CASSMTGANEQFF. The whole variable domain, remainder taken from reference TRBV19 and TRBJ2-1, is DGGITQSPKYLFRKEGQNVTLSCEQNLNHDAMYWYRQDPGQGLRLIYYSQIVNDFQKGDIAEGYSVSREKKESFPLTVTSAQKNPTAFYLCASSMTGANEQFFGPGTRLTVL.

The gene calls are TRBV20-1 and TRBJ2-7; perhaps TRBD1 as D (6 bases). V lost 6 bases to trimming and J lost 3 bases, with 9 bases between them. Germline CDR1 is DFQATT and CDR2 is SNEGSKA (reference sequence). The length of the CDR3 is 11 residues. Here the CDR3 reads CSAPQGYEQYF. CDR3 DNA: TGCAGTGCCCCACAGGGCTACGAGCAGTACTTC.

This clonotype was recorded a few times. CDR3 region: CAISDVQDYGYTF. CDR3 sequence (DNA): TGTGCCATCAGTGACGTACAGGACTATGGCTACACCTTC. The rearrangement links TRBV10-3 to TRBJ1-2, with D possibly being TRBD1 (5 bases). Germline CDR1 ENHRY, CDR2 SYGVKD. The CDR3 spans 13 residues. Deletions cut 3 bases from V and 3 bases from J, with 8 bases between.

This clonotype was counted only a few times. J is TRBJ1-5 and V is TRBV10-3, with TRBD1 matching over 8 bases. The CDR3 has 12 amino acids. The J segment lost 11 bases and the V segment lost 6 bases, leaving 6 bases of the junction unmatched. CDR1 is ENHRY and CDR2 is SYGVKD in the germline V gene. The CDR3 reads CAIRGTGKTQHF. Written as DNA, the CDR3 is TGTGCCATCAGGGGGACAGGCAAGACCCAGCATTTT.

The chain uses TRBV4-1 and TRBJ2-1; the match to TRBD2 covers 7 bases. With 0 bases clipped from V and 3 bases from J, the junction kept 5 bases outside the gene matches. The germline V gene has CDR1 MGHRA and CDR2 YSYEKL. The CDR3 is made up of 16 amino acids. The CDR3 coding sequence is TGCGCCAGCAGCCAAGAGTTGGCGGGGGTCTACAATGAGCAGTTCTTC. Its protein is CASSQELAGVYNEQFF.

CDR3: CATSVTGGSGEKLFF. The CDR3 nucleotides are TGTGCCACCAGCGTAACAGGGGGATCAGGTGAAAAACTGTTTTTT. The J gene is TRBJ1-4, the V gene TRBV15, with TRBD1 matching 8 bases. This CDR3 is 15 amino acids long. Germline V gives CDR1 LNHNV, CDR2 YYDKDF (reference sequence). V trimming: 5 bases; J trimming: 7 bases; junction bases outside the gene matches: 9.

V usage is TRBV15 and J usage is TRBJ1-1; perhaps TRBD1 as D (6 bases). The CDR3 is 12 amino acids. Germline loops: CDR1 LNHNV, CDR2 YYDKDF (reference sequence). V lost 3 bases, J lost 4 bases, and 6 bases lay in between. The CDR3 reads CATSRDSTEAFF. The CDR3 coding sequence is TGTGCCACCAGCAGGGACAGCACTGAAGCTTTCTTT.

This clonotype was detected only a few times. J is TRBJ1-2 and V is TRBV6-1; TRBD1 aligns across 7 bases. V gave up 6 bases and J gave up 2 bases; unmatched junction bases: 3. This CDR3 is built from 13 residues. CDR1 MNHNS and CDR2 SASEGT come from the germline V gene. DNA of the CDR3: TGTGCCAGCAGAGGGGGCTGGAACTATGGCTACACCTTC. It encodes CASRGGWNYGYTF.

This clonotype showed up just a few times. The genes are TRBV5-1 and TRBJ1-6; D remains unclear. CDR3 length: 15 amino acids. Between the trimmed V and J ends, which lost 1 base and 7 bases, there was a span of 12 bases. In germline, CDR1 is SGHRS, CDR2 YFSETQ. The CDR3 loop is CASSLTTANNSPLHF. CDR3 nucleotide sequence: TGCGCCAGCAGCTTGACAACTGCCAACAATTCACCCCTCCACTTT.

The V gene is TRBV27, the J gene TRBJ2-7, with 9 bases identical to TRBD2. CDR1 and CDR2 from the germline V gene are MNHEY and SMNVEV (reference sequence). J lost 2 bases, V lost 2 bases, and 13 bases had no gene match. The CDR3 consists of 18 residues. As DNA, the CDR3 is TGTGCCAGCAGTTTACGGGGGGGTCTGGTAGCGGGAGCCTACGAGCAGTACTTC. It specifies CASSLRGGLVAGAYEQYF.

V gene TRBV10-3 combines with J gene TRBJ2-2, with D perhaps matching TRBD1 (5 bases). The CDR3 length is 16 residues. V lost 5 bases and J 2 bases, leaving 15 bases between the germline ends. CDR1 is ENHRY and CDR2 is SYGVKD in the germline V gene. Written as DNA, the CDR3 is TGTGCCATCAGTCCTAGGGGTACTCCAAACACCGGGGAGCTGTTTTTT. It specifies CAISPRGTPNTGELFF.

This clonotype showed up just a few times. The genes are TRBV19 and TRBJ1-6; no firm D call. Germline V gene lookup returns CDR1 LNHDA and CDR2 SQIVND (reference sequence). With 4 bases removed from V and 0 bases from J, the gap between germline ends came to 10 bases. The CDR3 runs 16 residues. DNA for the CDR3: TGTGCCAGTAGTACGACGGCAAGCTCCTATAATTCACCCCTCCACTTT. Translated: CASSTTASSYNSPLHF.

V gene TRBV7-3 combines with J gene TRBJ1-5, with D unresolved. From germline, CDR1 is SGHTA and CDR2 FQGTGA. The V end was cut by 5 bases, the J end by 6 bases, with 20 bases between. CDR3 size: 16 residues. CDR3 loop: CASSPRTERWGQPQHF. DNA for the CDR3: TGTGCCAGCAGCCCCCGGACCGAAAGATGGGGTCAGCCCCAGCATTTT. The full variable domain, in which reference TRBV7-3 and TRBJ1-5 provide the parts outside the CDR3, is GAGVSQTPSNKVTEKGKYVELRCDPISGHTALYWYRQSLGQGPEFLIYFQGTGAADDSGLPNDRFFAVRPEGSVSTLKIQRTERGDSAVYLCASSPRTERWGQPQHFGDGTRLSIL.

The V gene is TRBV9, the J gene TRBJ2-5, with 7 nucleotides matching TRBD1. This CDR3 has 15 residues. J was trimmed by 1 base and V by 0 bases; bases with no gene match: 3. Germline V CDR1 and CDR2: SGDLS, YYNGEE. The CDR3 nucleotides read TGTGCCAGCAGCGTAGACAGGGGAGTCCAAGAGACCCAGTACTTC. As protein: CASSVDRGVQETQYF. The full variable domain, with the rest looked up from reference TRBV9 and TRBJ2-5, is DSGVTQTPKHLITATGQRVTLRCSPRSGDLSVYWYQQSLDQGLQFLIQYYNGEERAKGNILERFSAQQFPDLHSELNLSSLELGDSALYFCASSVDRGVQETQYFGPGTRLLVL.

The genes are TRBV5-1 and TRBJ2-2; TRBD1 agrees at 12 bases. After removal of 7 bases from V and 6 bases from J, the junction contained 13 bases not matched to a gene. Per germline, CDR1 SGHRS and CDR2 YFSETQ. The CDR3 length is 17 residues. CDR3 loop: CASYYPNRDRGPGELFF. The CDR3 nucleotides are TGCGCCAGCTATTACCCCAACCGGGACAGGGGGCCCGGGGAGCTGTTTTTT.

There are a few counts of this clonotype. The chain links TRBV12-3 or TRBV12-4 to TRBJ2-3; 8 nucleotides line up with TRBD1. Trimming took 5 bases from V and 3 from J; bases not matched to a gene: 10. The CDR3 sequence is 16 residues long. CDR3 coding DNA: TGTGCCAGCAGTGAAGACACAGGGGGTAGGACAGATACGCAGTATTTT. Its translation is CASSEDTGGRTDTQYF.

A few counts support this clonotype. The V gene is TRBV7-3, the J gene TRBJ2-1, with 10 bases lining up with TRBD2. J lost 8 bases, V lost 5 bases, and 9 bases had no gene match. This CDR3 spans 15 amino acids. Germline V gene sequence: CDR1 SGHTA, CDR2 FQGTGA. The CDR3 sequence is CASSPTAGGLDEQFF. CDR3 nucleotides: TGTGCCAGCAGCCCCACAGCGGGAGGGTTGGATGAGCAGTTCTTC.

This clonotype was recorded only once. This sequence joins TRBV10-3 and TRBJ1-2; D unclear. V gave up 2 bases and J gave up 8 bases, with 6 bases separating them. This CDR3 is built from 11 residues. CDR1 is ENHRY and CDR2 is SYGVKD in the germline V gene. The CDR3, as DNA: TGTGCCATCAGTGAGATAGGGGGCTACACCTTC. It specifies CAISEIGGYTF.

This clonotype was seen ten or more times. The V gene is TRBV4-3, the J gene TRBJ2-3; 9 bases align to TRBD2. The trim removed 0 bases at V and 3 bases at J, leaving 7 bases unmatched. In germline, CDR1 is LGHNA, CDR2 YSLEER. This CDR3 has 17 residues. Here the CDR3 DNA reads TGCGCCAGCAGCCAAGAGAAGGCGGGAGGGCCGACAGATACGCAGTATTTT. Protein: CASSQEKAGGPTDTQYF.